The 32 T cell receptor beta chains below all came from one sample that was sequenced in a study of beta chain features in type 1 diabetes. Study observations and caveats: Shortening of TCRB CDR3s, moderate but significant, appeared in all four CD4+ subsets of Type 1 diabetes patients.

As every portion of the isolated RNA was reverse transcribed, the sequencing read expressed TCRB transcripts. Clones were read by immunoSEQ multiplex PCR, and TCRdb kept only the in-frame ones, dropping some. The sample contains a few hundred thousand clones, around 10% of which appear only once. These receptors lack a known antigen. Material for sequencing was central memory CD4+ T cells from blood. The receptors were gathered from a man aged 30-40 years with type 1 diabetes.

This clone was seen only a few times. The chain has TRBV27 and TRBJ2-7, with D possibly being TRBD1 (6 bases). From germline, CDR1 is MNHEY and CDR2 SMNVEV (reference sequence). The V end was cut by 5 bases, the J end by 7 bases, with 15 bases between. This CDR3 is 13 amino acids long. The CDR3 sequence is CASSQQGFGEQYF. CDR3 in DNA: TGTGCCAGCAGTCAACAGGGTTTTGGGGAGCAGTACTTC.

The genes are TRBV19 and TRBJ1-1; D gene unclear. Germline V CDR1 and CDR2: LNHDA, SQIVND (reference sequence). The CDR3 contains 14 residues. V gave up 4 bases and J gave up 1 base, with 10 bases separating them. The CDR3 spells CASSKDRSNTEAFF. The CDR3, as DNA: TGTGCCAGTAGTAAGGACCGCTCGAACACTGAAGCTTTCTTT.

This clone was seen more than once but under ten times. The chain has TRBV7-9 and TRBJ2-1, with TRBD1 matching 8 bases. The junction had 3 bases not matched to a gene; V was cut back by 1 base and J by 4 bases. The CDR3 spans 15 residues. CDR1 is SEHNR and CDR2 is FQNEAQ in the germline V gene (reference sequence). The CDR3 bases are TGTGCCAGCAGCTTAGGGACAGGGCTGTACAATGAGCAGTTCTTC. This translates into CASSLGTGLYNEQFF. The entire variable domain, with the rest obtained from reference TRBV7-9 and TRBJ2-1, is as follows: DTGVSQNPRHKITKRGQNVTFRCDPISEHNRLYWYRQTLGQGPEFLTYFQNEAQLEKSRLLSDRFSAERPKGSFSTLEIQRTEQGDSAMYLCASSLGTGLYNEQFFGPGTRLTVL.

This clone was detected only a few times. The chain carries TRBV7-2 and TRBJ2-6; D is tentatively TRBD1 or TRBD2 (5 bases each). The V gene's germline CDR1 is SGHTA and CDR2 FQGNSA. The CDR3 spans 15 residues. V gave up 5 bases and J gave up 1 base, with 9 bases separating them. The CDR3 is CASSPGTSGANVLTF. DNA of the CDR3: TGTGCCAGCAGCCCAGGGACGTCTGGGGCCAACGTCCTGACTTTC.

The chain combines TRBV29-1 with TRBJ1-5; D is unresolved. Trimming left V 7 bases short and J 2 bases short, with 18 bases between. The germline V gene encodes CDR1 SQVTM and CDR2 ANQGSEA. This CDR3 is 15 amino acids long. The CDR3 nucleotides read TGCAGCGCCTCGTACAGTCGCACGGGCAATCAGCCCCAGCATTTT. Amino acid sequence: CSASYSRTGNQPQHF.

This clone was counted a few times. The chain links TRBV6-5 to TRBJ2-5; 8 bases match TRBD1. CDR1 and CDR2 from the germline V gene are MNHEY and SVGAGI. The CDR3 contains 15 residues. V dropped 6 bases and J dropped 5; count of bases not matched to a gene: 11. Here the CDR3 DNA reads TGTGCCAGCAGGCGGACATGGACAGGGTCGGAGACCCAGTACTTC. This codes for CASRRTWTGSETQYF.

There are a few counts of this clone. J is TRBJ2-5 and V is TRBV5-4; 7 nucleotides line up with TRBD1. Germline V gene data show CDR1 as SGHNT and CDR2 as YYREEE (reference sequence). The J segment lost 5 bases and the V segment lost 3 bases, leaving 13 bases of the junction unmatched. This CDR3 is 16 amino acids long. CDR3 residues: CASSSTTLDRAETQYF. CDR3 sequence (DNA): TGTGCCAGCAGCTCCACGACCCTTGACAGGGCGGAGACCCAGTACTTC.

This clone was observed at least ten times. The chain uses TRBV12-5 and TRBJ2-1; D tentatively reads TRBD1 or TRBD2 (5 bases each). The CDR3 is made up of 13 amino acids. Per the germline V gene, CDR1 is LGHNT and CDR2 is FRNRAP. The ends were cut back, 7 bases at V and 0 bases at J, with 7 bases in the middle. CDR3: CASVGGSYNEQFF. CDR3 nucleotide sequence: TGTGCTAGTGTTGGGGGCTCCTACAATGAGCAGTTCTTC.

This clone was picked up a small number of times. The V gene is TRBV6-6, the J gene TRBJ1-5; no reliable D call. Trimming removed 5 bases from V and 5 bases from J, with 10 bases in between. The germline V gene has CDR1 MNHNY and CDR2 SVGAGI (reference sequence). The CDR3 runs to 13 residues. This CDR3 is CASSQNWDQPQHF. Here the CDR3 DNA reads TGTGCCAGCAGTCAAAACTGGGATCAGCCCCAGCATTTT.

This clone appeared a few times. The chain recombines TRBV6-1 with TRBJ2-5; no clear D. CDR3 length: 12 residues. The ends were cut back, 6 bases at V and 7 bases at J, with 12 bases in the middle. CDR1 is MNHNS, CDR2 SASEGT, per germline. DNA for the CDR3: TGTGCCAGCAGCAACCCTGCAGGGACCCAGTACTTC. It codes for CASSNPAGTQYF.

A few counts support this clone. The V call is TRBV6-6, the J call TRBJ1-4, with 9 nucleotides matching TRBD1. CDR3 size: 16 residues. With 2 bases clipped from V and 4 bases from J, the junction kept 5 bases outside the gene matches. Looked up from germline, CDR1 is MNHNY and CDR2 is SVGAGI (reference sequence). CDR3 DNA: TGTGCCAGCAGTTACCTTGGACAGGGGAGTAATGAAAAACTGTTTTTT. The encoded protein is CASSYLGQGSNEKLFF.

This clone came up a few times. In DNA form, the CDR3 reads TGTGCCAGCAGTCCCGGGTCGTCCTCGAACACCGGGGAGCTGTTTTTT. Protein: CASSPGSSSNTGELFF. The rearrangement uses TRBV28 and TRBJ2-2; D is ambiguous. Germline loops: CDR1 MDHEN, CDR2 SYDVKM. The CDR3 is 16 residues long. The V gene lost 5 bases and the J gene lost 0 bases, with 13 bases spanning the gap. Full variable domain (missing parts from reference TRBV28 and TRBJ2-2): DVKVTQSSRYLVKRTGEKVFLECVQDMDHENMFWYRQDPGLGLRLIYFSYDVKMKEKGDIPEGYSVSREKKERFSLILESASTNQTSMYLCASSPGSSSNTGELFFGEGSRLTVL.

As to this clone: Sequence at one end of the junction differs from germline and may be a read error. The chain couples TRBV10-3 to TRBJ2-3; D is uncertain. The CDR3 has 16 residues. Per the germline V gene, CDR1 is ENHRY and CDR2 is SYGVKD. The CDR3 loop is CASSSQPNPSTDTQYF. In nucleotides, the CDR3 is TGTGCCAGCAGTTCCCAACCTAATCCTAGCACAGATACGCAGTATTTT.

This clone has only a few counts. The V and J genes are TRBV7-8 and TRBJ2-7; a weak D match, TRBD2 (5 bases). This CDR3 has 14 residues. Looked up from germline, CDR1 is SGHVS and CDR2 is FQNEAQ. The V gene lost 2 bases and the J gene lost 2 bases, with 10 bases spanning the gap. The CDR3 loop is CASSLSGVAYEQYF. In DNA form, the CDR3 reads TGTGCCAGCAGCTTATCCGGGGTTGCCTACGAGCAGTACTTC.

The rearrangement links TRBV23-1 to TRBJ2-7; TRBD1 aligns across 8 bases. TRBV23-1 is recorded as an ORF, its role being uncertain. With 2 bases clipped from V and 5 bases from J, the junction kept 8 bases outside the gene matches. There are 15 residues in the CDR3. Written as DNA, the CDR3 is TGCGCCAGCAGTCAAGTTCAGGACAGGGTCCACGAGCAGTACTTC. It specifies CASSQVQDRVHEQYF.

The chain is built from TRBV27 and TRBJ2-2; D remains unclear. From germline, CDR1 is MNHEY and CDR2 SMNVEV (reference sequence). The CDR3 extends over 11 amino acids. V was trimmed by 10 bases and J by 7 bases, leaving 10 bases between them. The CDR3: CATARSGELFF. As DNA, the CDR3 is TGTGCCACCGCCCGAAGCGGGGAGCTGTTTTTT.

The chain couples TRBV5-6 to TRBJ2-5, with 7 positions matching TRBD1. The closer fit of TRBJ2-7 to the DNA end suggests the J call may be wrong. Per the germline V gene, CDR1 is SGHDT and CDR2 is YYEEEE. This CDR3 comprises 13 residues. The CDR3 reads CASSFGTAYEQYF. CDR3 bases: TGTGCCAGCAGCTTCGGGACAGCATACGAGCAGTACTTC.

The table lists this clone with a few counts. CDR3 coding DNA: TGTGCCAGCAACGGACAGGGGCGCTTGGAGAATGAAAAACTGTTTTTT. Protein product: CASNGQGRLENEKLFF. V usage is TRBV5-4 and J usage is TRBJ1-4; 9 positions match TRBD1. The CDR3 covers 16 residues. In germline, CDR1 is SGHNT, CDR2 YYREEE (reference sequence). With 6 bases clipped from V and 5 bases from J, the junction kept 11 bases outside the gene matches.

The table lists this clone with a few counts. CDR3 protein: CASKNSGHNEQFF. CDR3 bases: TGTGCCAGCAAGAATAGCGGGCACAATGAGCAGTTCTTC. This sequence joins TRBV27 and TRBJ2-1, with 7 bases that match TRBD2. The CDR3 runs 13 residues. Trimming removed 7 bases from V and 5 bases from J; junction bases left unmatched: 5. Looked up from germline, CDR1 is MNHEY and CDR2 is SMNVEV (reference sequence).

The sample holds a few counts of this clone. The V and J genes are TRBV25-1 and TRBJ2-7; 9 nucleotides align to TRBD1. The trim removed 4 bases at V and 4 bases at J, leaving 11 bases unmatched. This CDR3 spans 16 amino acids. Germline lookup yields CDR1 MGHDK and CDR2 SYGVNS. The CDR3 DNA follows: TGTGCCAGCAGTGGAAACAGGGGGCTACCCCCGTACGAGCAGTACTTC. Its protein is CASSGNRGLPPYEQYF.

This clone was seen a few times. The genes are TRBV7-9 and TRBJ1-2; D is undetermined. The CDR3 sequence is 12 residues long. Germline V gene lookup returns CDR1 SEHNR and CDR2 FQNEAQ (reference sequence). Trimming pared 1 base from V and 1 base from J, leaving 1 base between. As DNA, the CDR3 is TGTGCCAGCAGCTTAGTTAACTATGGCTACACCTTC. This translates into CASSLVNYGYTF.

The chain joins TRBV11-2 to TRBJ1-1; D is perhaps TRBD1 (5 bases). Looked up from germline, CDR1 is SGHAT and CDR2 is FQNNGV. The CDR3 is made up of 14 amino acids. V lost 5 bases and J 2 bases, leaving 12 bases between the germline ends. The CDR3, as DNA: TGTGCCAGCAGCCCCGTTGGGGCAAACACTGAAGCTTTCTTT. Translation: CASSPVGANTEAFF.

This clone was detected a few times. The chain employs TRBV7-2 and TRBJ2-3; D unclear. Looked up from germline, CDR1 is SGHTA and CDR2 is FQGNSA. The V end was cut by 5 bases, the J end by 2 bases, with 11 bases between. CDR3 length equals 14 residues. CDR3 residues: CASSPRLSTDTQYF. In DNA form, the CDR3 reads TGTGCCAGCAGCCCGAGATTATCCACAGATACGCAGTATTTT.

This chain connects TRBV27 to TRBJ2-6, with a tentative D call TRBD1 (6 bases). This CDR3 region has 16 residues. Deletions cut 5 bases from V and 0 bases from J, with 11 bases between. Germline loops: CDR1 MNHEY, CDR2 SMNVEV (reference sequence). The CDR3: CASSPMTGSGANVLTF. In DNA form, the CDR3 reads TGTGCCAGCAGTCCGATGACAGGCTCTGGGGCCAACGTCCTGACTTTC.

Many counts were recorded for this clone. V gene TRBV7-2 combines with J gene TRBJ1-2, with 8 positions matching TRBD1. The trim removed 5 bases at V and 3 bases at J, leaving 5 bases unmatched. CDR1 SGHTA and CDR2 FQGNSA come from the germline V gene. This CDR3 contains 14 residues. This chain's CDR3 is CASSRSTGDYGYTF. CDR3 DNA sequence: TGTGCCAGCAGCAGATCGACAGGGGACTATGGCTACACCTTC.

This clone showed up just a few times. The V and J genes are TRBV11-2 and TRBJ2-7; 8 positions match TRBD1. This CDR3 has 14 residues. V was pared by 4 bases and J by 5 bases, with 7 bases of the junction left unmatched. Germline V gene sequence: CDR1 SGHAT, CDR2 FQNNGV. The CDR3 spells CASSSDRQGNEQYF. CDR3 sequence (DNA): TGTGCCAGCAGCTCTGACCGACAGGGGAACGAGCAGTACTTC.

This sequence joins TRBV6-5 and TRBJ1-5; D perhaps matches TRBD1 (6 bases). Per the germline V gene, CDR1 is MNHEY and CDR2 is SVGAGI. The CDR3 is made up of 15 amino acids. V was cut by 5 bases and J by 7 bases, with 18 bases left in between. CDR3 in DNA: TGTGCCAGCAGTCCGGGACAAACCACTGGGCAGCCCCAGCATTTT. Encoded protein: CASSPGQTTGQPQHF.

This clone was observed many times. V usage is TRBV5-4 and J usage is TRBJ2-1; 10 nucleotides align to TRBD2. The V segment lost 5 bases and the J segment 7 bases; nucleotides outside the gene matches: 6. The CDR3 covers 14 residues. Germline CDR1 SGHNT, CDR2 YYREEE (reference sequence). The CDR3, as DNA: TGTGCCAGCAGATCCGGAGCGGGAGGGAATGAGCAGTTCTTC. It translates to CASRSGAGGNEQFF.

The rearrangement joins TRBV6-6 to TRBJ2-3; 9 positions agree with TRBD1. J lost 5 bases, V lost 10 bases, and 13 bases had no gene match. Germline V gene data show CDR1 as MNHNY and CDR2 as SVGAGI (reference sequence). This CDR3 is built from 15 residues. CDR3 in DNA: TGTGCCATCAGAAGACCGGGACAGGGCCTAGATACGCAGTATTTT. Protein sequence: CAIRRPGQGLDTQYF.

In this sample, this clone turned up many times. V and J are TRBV28 and TRBJ2-5, with 9 positions matching TRBD1. The CDR3 totals 12 residues. J was trimmed by 14 bases and V by 8 bases; bases with no gene match: 12. Germline V gene data show CDR1 as MDHEN and CDR2 as SYDVKM. The CDR3 region is CASQNPGQGNYF. For the CDR3, the DNA is TGTGCCAGCCAAAATCCGGGACAGGGAAACTACTTC.

This clone was recorded a few times. V and J are TRBV10-3 and TRBJ1-5; D is possibly TRBD1 (6 bases). The length of the CDR3 is 14 residues. With 5 bases removed from V and 4 bases from J, the gap between germline ends came to 12 bases. In germline, CDR1 is ENHRY, CDR2 SYGVKD. The CDR3 region has the DNA TGTGCCATCAGTCATTCAACAGGGAATCAGCCCCAGCATTTT. This encodes CAISHSTGNQPQHF.

This clone was seen a few times. The chain employs TRBV11-3 and TRBJ2-3; D gene uncertain. Deletions cut 5 bases from V and 4 bases from J, with 10 bases between. The germline V gene encodes CDR1 SGHNT and CDR2 YENEEA. The CDR3 contains 13 residues. CDR3 amino acids: CASSGSTADTQYF. The CDR3 coding sequence is TGTGCCAGCAGCGGTAGCACGGCAGATACGCAGTATTTT.